This T cell receptor (beta chain) came from a study of blood T cell repertoires in COVID-19. In the study overall: From T cells, B-cell-depleted T cells, or PBMCs came the material, which was cDNA or gDNA.

Germline V lookup: CDR1 MNHEY, CDR2 SVGEGT. Unmatched junction bases numbered 5, after V lost 5 bases and J lost 5 bases. This CDR3 contains 15 residues. Followed longitudinally, the Seattle patients had been enrolled during active infection. This clone was recorded a few times. As processed by the authors: Estimates of nucleated cell counts were drawn from the amplification of reference gene primers. TCRdb's table, derived via immunoSEQ multiplex PCR, lists solely in-frame clones and lacks some. V and J calls and clone size are copied from that table; D and trimming were computed from the DNA. The sample yields almost 65,000 clones, 88% seen once.

This clonotype originated in a woman in her sixties with COVID-19, enrolled during active disease. The material sequenced was peripheral blood. The chain is built from TRBV6-2 or TRBV6-3 and TRBJ2-5, with 13 bases that match TRBD2. The CDR3 is CASSQLAGGPETQYF. CDR3 DNA: TGTGCCAGCAGTCAACTAGCGGGAGGGCCGGAGACCCAGTACTTC.